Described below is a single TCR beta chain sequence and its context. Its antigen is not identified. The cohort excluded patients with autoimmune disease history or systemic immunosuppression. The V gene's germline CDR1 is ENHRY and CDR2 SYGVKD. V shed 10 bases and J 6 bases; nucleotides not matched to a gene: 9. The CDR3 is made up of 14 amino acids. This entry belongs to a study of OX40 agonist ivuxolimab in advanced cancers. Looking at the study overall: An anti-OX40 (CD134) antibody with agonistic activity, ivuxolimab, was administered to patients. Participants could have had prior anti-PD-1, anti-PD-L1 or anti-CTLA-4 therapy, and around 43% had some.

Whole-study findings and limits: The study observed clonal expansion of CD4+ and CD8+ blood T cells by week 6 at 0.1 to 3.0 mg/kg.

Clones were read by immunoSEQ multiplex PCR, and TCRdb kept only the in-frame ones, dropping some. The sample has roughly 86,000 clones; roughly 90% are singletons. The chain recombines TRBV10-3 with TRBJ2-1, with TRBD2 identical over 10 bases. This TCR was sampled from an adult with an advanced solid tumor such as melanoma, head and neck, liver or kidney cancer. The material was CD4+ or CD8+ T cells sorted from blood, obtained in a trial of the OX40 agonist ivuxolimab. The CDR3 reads CATHLAGVGNEQFF. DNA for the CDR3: TGTGCCACCCATCTAGCGGGAGTAGGCAATGAGCAGTTCTTC.